This TCR beta chain was sequenced in a study of blood T cell repertoires in COVID-19. The CDR3 totals 15 residues. The germline V gene has CDR1 SGDLS and CDR2 YYNGEE. V trimming: 1 base; J trimming: 1 base; junction bases outside the gene matches: 4. Profiling relied on immunoSEQ multiplex PCR, and the TCRdb table lists in-frame clones only, not all of them. The sample includes about 400,000 clones, 70% to 90% of them seen just once. This clone has more than one count but fewer than ten. The gene calls are TRBV9 and TRBJ1-1; TRBD1 agrees at 7 bases. The sample comprised PBMCs or T cells enriched from blood (not recorded which). This clonotype was sampled from a woman aged 40 to 49 with acute COVID-19. CDR3 sequence: CASSVLQGRNTEAFF. The CDR3 DNA sequence: TGTGCCAGCAGCGTACTACAGGGGCGGAACACTGAAGCTTTCTTT.